This T cell receptor (beta chain) was recovered during a study of T-cell reconstitution after alpha-beta-depleted transplantation in children. Study findings and constraints: Reported findings indicate that, about two months after transplant, alpha-beta T cells came from several hundred expanded clones, which were derived from non-depleted graft cells.

The length of the CDR3 is 17 residues. Germline CDR1 SGHRS, CDR2 YFSETQ. V lost 4 bases, J lost 0 bases, and 6 bases stayed unmatched. Details on this clonotype: Its cognate antigen is unknown.

The library targeted TCRbeta and was prepared with unique molecular identifiers. Each CDR3 protein gets one entry after TCRdb re-called the PCR reads with MiXCR. The sample consists of hundreds of thousands of distinct CDR3 sequences, around 13% of them appearing once. This clonotype was obtained from a girl aged 2-10 years with congenital amegakaryocytic thrombocytopenia, due to receive a stem cell transplant. The sequenced sample was PBMCs, obtained before TCRalphabeta/CD19-depleted stem cell transplant. The chain joins TRBV5-1 to TRBJ2-2; 10 bases line up with TRBD2. CDR3 amino acids: CASSKLGTSANTGELFF. The CDR3 bases are TGCGCCAGCAGCAAATTAGGGACTAGCGCGAACACCGGGGAGCTGTTTTTT.